This TCR beta chain was sequenced for a study of blood T cells in healthy people across ages. Study-wide results and limits: Long-lived donors carried more naive CD4+ cells and greater diversity than aged donors.

This clonotype was found a few times. Its antigen remains unknown. Trimming left V 4 bases short and J 3 bases short, with 13 bases between. This CDR3 has 14 residues. Per the germline V gene, CDR1 is MNHEY and CDR2 is SVGEGT. The people who gave samples were healthy Caucasians from Russia, aged roughly 6 to 100. Through a sample-barcoded 5' primer and a J-beta primer mix, a second PCR was run for about 7 to 12 cycles. TCRdb reprocessed the 5' RACE reads via MiXCR and lists one record per CDR3 protein. The sample shows 1.5 million to 1.8 million distinct CDR3 sequences, under 55% of them seen only once.

The chain joins TRBV6-2 or TRBV6-3 to TRBJ2-7; D gene uncertain. Sequencing input: blood. This TCR was sampled from a woman aged 18-35 years in good health. The chain's CDR3 is CASSSPHLGYEQYF. CDR3 coding DNA: TGTGCCAGCAGTTCCCCTCATTTGGGCTACGAGCAGTACTTC.